A single count supports the clone carrying this TCR beta chain. Its antigen is not known. Clones were sequenced by immunoSEQ multiplex PCR, and TCRdb holds only the in-frame ones, with some missing. The data hold about 330,000 clones, with roughly 87% observed a single time. The data were obtained in a study of cytomegalovirus exposure and HLA in healthy donors. Study conclusions and caveats: Subsequent analysis revealed that first-cohort TCR clusters tended to co-occur in the roughly 120 validation repertoires. The study flagged 150 to 200 TCR beta chains as cytomegalovirus-associated. Cytomegalovirus status was reportedly diagnosed by the classifier with high sensitivity and specificity.

Germline CDR1 SQVTM, CDR2 ANQGSEA. The CDR3 contains 13 residues. Trimming stripped 7 bases from V and 0 bases from J, with 12 bases between. Donors were drawn from the approximately 120-subject validation cohort, separate from the roughly 610-subject first cohort. The receptor was derived from a woman in her 30s in good health and CMV-seropositive. Sequencing used PBMCs. The chain uses TRBV29-1 and TRBJ1-2, with D possibly being TRBD1 (5 bases). The CDR3 reads CSGTGATNYGYTF. As DNA, the CDR3 is TGCAGCGGTACAGGAGCCACTAACTATGGCTACACCTTC.